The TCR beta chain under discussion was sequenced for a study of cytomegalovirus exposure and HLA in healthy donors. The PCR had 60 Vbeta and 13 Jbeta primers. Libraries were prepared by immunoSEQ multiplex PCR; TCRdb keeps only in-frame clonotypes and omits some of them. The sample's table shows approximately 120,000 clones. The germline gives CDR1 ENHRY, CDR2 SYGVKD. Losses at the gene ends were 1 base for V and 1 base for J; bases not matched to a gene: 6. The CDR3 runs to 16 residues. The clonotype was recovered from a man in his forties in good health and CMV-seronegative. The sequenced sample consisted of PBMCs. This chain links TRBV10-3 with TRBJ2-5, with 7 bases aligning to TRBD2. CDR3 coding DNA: TGTGCCATCAGTGAGTTTGGCGGGAGTAGCCAAGAGACCCAGTACTTC. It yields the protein CAISEFGGSSQETQYF.